These 3 T cell receptor beta chains originate from one sample sequenced in a study of early T cells in non-severe SARS-CoV-2 infection. From the 5' RACE reads, TCRdb called clonotypes with MiXCR, one entry per CDR3 protein. The top ten clones hold under 7% of a sample with under 85,000 distinct CDR3 sequences, roughly 9.5% of them seen once. Sequenced sample: whole blood. These TCRs come from an adult who was a healthcare worker with PCR-confirmed SARS-CoV-2 infection or an uninfected control (not recorded which).

This clonotype was recorded at least ten times. The chain uses TRBV7-9 and TRBJ2-7; D is undetermined. This CDR3 is built from 15 residues. Per germline, CDR1 SEHNR and CDR2 FQNEAQ (reference sequence). Trimming removed 4 bases from V and 1 base from J, with 14 bases in between. The CDR3 sequence is CASSSRLLASYEQYF. The CDR3 DNA follows: TGTGCCAGCAGCTCACGTTTGTTGGCGTCCTACGAGCAGTACTTC.

Of note for this clonotype: A much larger clonotype is one base distant, so this may be a read error. This chain joins TRBV19 and TRBJ2-1; TRBD1 might be the D (6 bases). CDR3 length: 13 amino acids. Germline-derived CDR1 and CDR2 are LNHDA and SQIVND (reference sequence). CDR3: CVSTGRNNDEQFF. CDR3 coding DNA: TGTGTCAGTACAGGGCGGAACAACGATGAGCAGTTCTTC.

The table lists this clonotype with many counts. V gene TRBV20-1 combines with J gene TRBJ2-5; 11 nucleotides line up with TRBD2. J lost 5 bases, V lost 0 bases, and 11 bases had no gene match. The CDR3 is 17 amino acids. Per germline, CDR1 DFQATT and CDR2 SNEGSKA (reference sequence). The CDR3: CSARDQTSGSWTETQYF. DNA of the CDR3: TGCAGTGCTAGAGATCAAACTAGCGGGAGTTGGACGGAGACCCAGTACTTC.